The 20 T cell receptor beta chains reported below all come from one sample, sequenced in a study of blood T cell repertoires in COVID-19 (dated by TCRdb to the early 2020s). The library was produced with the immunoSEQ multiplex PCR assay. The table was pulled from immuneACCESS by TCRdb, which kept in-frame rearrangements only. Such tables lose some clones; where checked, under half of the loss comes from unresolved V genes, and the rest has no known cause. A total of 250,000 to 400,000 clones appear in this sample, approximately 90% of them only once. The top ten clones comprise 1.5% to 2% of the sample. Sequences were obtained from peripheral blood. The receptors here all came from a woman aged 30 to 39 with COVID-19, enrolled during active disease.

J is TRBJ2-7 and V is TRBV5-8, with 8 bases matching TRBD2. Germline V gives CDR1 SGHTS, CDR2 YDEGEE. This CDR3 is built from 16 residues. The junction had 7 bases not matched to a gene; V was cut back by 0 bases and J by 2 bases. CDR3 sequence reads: CASSLAGREGTYEQYF. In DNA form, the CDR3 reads TGTGCCAGCAGCTTGGCCGGGAGGGAAGGGACCTACGAGCAGTACTTC.

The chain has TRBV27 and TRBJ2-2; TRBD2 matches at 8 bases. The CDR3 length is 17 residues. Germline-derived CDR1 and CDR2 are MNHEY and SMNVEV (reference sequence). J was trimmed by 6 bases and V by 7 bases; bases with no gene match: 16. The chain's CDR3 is CASTLSGGGLLPGELFF. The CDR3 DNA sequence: TGTGCCAGCACCTTATCGGGAGGGGGTCTCCTGCCCGGGGAGCTGTTTTTT.

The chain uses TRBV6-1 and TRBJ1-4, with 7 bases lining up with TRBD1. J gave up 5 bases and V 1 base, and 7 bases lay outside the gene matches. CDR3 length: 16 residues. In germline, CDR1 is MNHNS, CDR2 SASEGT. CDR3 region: CASSEGRAGGNEKLFF. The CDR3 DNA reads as TGTGCCAGCAGTGAAGGGAGGGCAGGGGGGAATGAAAAACTGTTTTTT.

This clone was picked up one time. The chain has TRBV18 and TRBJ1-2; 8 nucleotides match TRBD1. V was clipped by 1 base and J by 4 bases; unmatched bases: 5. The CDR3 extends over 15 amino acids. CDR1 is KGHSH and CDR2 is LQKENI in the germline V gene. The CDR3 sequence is CASSPLGQGGYGYTF. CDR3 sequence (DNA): TGTGCCAGCTCACCACTAGGACAGGGAGGCTATGGCTACACCTTC.

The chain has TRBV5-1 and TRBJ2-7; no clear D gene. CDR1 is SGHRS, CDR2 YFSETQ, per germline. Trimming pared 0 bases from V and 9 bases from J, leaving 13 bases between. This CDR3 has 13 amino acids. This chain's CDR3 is CASSLGPKLGQYF. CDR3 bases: TGCGCCAGCAGCTTGGGTCCTAAACTTGGGCAGTACTTC.

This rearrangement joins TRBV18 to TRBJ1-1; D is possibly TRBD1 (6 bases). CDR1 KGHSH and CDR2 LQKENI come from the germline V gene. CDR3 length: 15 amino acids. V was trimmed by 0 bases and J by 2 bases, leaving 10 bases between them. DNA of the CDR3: TGTGCCAGCTCACCACCCAGGACAGCCAACACTGAAGCTTTCTTT. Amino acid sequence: CASSPPRTANTEAFF.

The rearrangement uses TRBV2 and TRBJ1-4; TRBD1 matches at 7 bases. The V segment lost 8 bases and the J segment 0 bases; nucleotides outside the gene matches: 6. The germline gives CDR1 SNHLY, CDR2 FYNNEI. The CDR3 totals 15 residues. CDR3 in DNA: TGTGCCAGCGGAGGGGGCTGGGCAACTAATGAAAAACTGTTTTTT. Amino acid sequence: CASGGGWATNEKLFF.

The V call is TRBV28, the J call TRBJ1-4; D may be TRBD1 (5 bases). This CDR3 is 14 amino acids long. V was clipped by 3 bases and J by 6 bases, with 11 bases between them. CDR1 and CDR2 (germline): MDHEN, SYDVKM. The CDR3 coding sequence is TGTGCCAGCAGTTTTGGGGGGTTGGATGAAAAACTGTTTTTT. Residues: CASSFGGLDEKLFF. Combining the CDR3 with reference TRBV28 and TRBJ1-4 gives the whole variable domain DVKVTQSSRYLVKRTGEKVFLECVQDMDHENMFWYRQDPGLGLRLIYFSYDVKMKEKGDIPEGYSVSREKKERFSLILESASTNQTSMYLCASSFGGLDEKLFFGSGTQLSVL.

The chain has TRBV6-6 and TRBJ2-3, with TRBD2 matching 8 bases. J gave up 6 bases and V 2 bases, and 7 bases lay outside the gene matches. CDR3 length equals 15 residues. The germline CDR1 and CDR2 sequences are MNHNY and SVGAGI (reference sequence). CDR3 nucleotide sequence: TGTGCCAGCAGTTACGAGCGGGGGTCTGCGGATACGCAGTATTTT. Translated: CASSYERGSADTQYF.

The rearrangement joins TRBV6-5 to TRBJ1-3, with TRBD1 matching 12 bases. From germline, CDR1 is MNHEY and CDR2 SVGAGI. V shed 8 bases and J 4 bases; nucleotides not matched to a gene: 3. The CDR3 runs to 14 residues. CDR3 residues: CASWDRGRGNTIYF. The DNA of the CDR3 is TGTGCCAGCTGGGACAGGGGGCGCGGAAACACCATATATTTT.

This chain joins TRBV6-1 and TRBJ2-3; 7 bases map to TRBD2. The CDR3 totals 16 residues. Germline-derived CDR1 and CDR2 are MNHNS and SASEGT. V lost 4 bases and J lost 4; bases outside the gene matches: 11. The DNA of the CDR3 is TGTGCCAGCAGTGGTGGTTCTGGCGGGGGTGCAGATACGCAGTATTTT. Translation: CASSGGSGGGADTQYF.

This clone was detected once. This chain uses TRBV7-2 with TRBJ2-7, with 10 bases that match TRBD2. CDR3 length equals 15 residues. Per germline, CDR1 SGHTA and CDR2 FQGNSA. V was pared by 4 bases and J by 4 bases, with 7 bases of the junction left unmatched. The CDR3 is CASSSQRGGPYEQYF. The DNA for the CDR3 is TGTGCCAGCAGCTCCCAGCGGGGGGGCCCTTACGAGCAGTACTTC.

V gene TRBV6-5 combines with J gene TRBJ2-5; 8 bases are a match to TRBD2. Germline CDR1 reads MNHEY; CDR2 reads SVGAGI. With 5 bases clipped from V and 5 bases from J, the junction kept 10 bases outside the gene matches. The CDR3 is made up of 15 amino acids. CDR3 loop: CASSTSGLAGETQYF. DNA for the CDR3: TGTGCCAGCAGTACCTCTGGACTAGCAGGGGAGACCCAGTACTTC.

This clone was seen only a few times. Here the CDR3 reads CASGQGYGYTF. CDR3 in DNA: TGTGCCAGTGGACAGGGATATGGCTACACCTTC. The chain carries TRBV19 and TRBJ1-2; TRBD1 aligns across 8 bases. This CDR3 is built from 11 residues. Per germline, CDR1 LNHDA and CDR2 SQIVND (reference sequence). The V gene end was trimmed by 8 bases and the J gene end by 5 bases; junction bases not matched to a gene: 1.

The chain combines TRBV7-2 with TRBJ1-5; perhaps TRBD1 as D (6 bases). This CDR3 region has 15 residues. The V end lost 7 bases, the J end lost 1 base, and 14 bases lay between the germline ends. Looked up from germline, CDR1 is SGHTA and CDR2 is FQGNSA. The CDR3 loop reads CASNLAGASNQPQHF. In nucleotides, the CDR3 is TGTGCCAGCAACTTGGCGGGGGCCAGCAATCAGCCCCAGCATTTT.

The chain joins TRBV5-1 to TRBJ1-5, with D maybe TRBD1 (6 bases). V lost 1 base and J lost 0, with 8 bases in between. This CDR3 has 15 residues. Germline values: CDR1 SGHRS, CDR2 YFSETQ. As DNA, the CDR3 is TGCGCCAGCAGCTTGTCAGGGGATAGCAATCAGCCCCAGCATTTT. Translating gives CASSLSGDSNQPQHF.

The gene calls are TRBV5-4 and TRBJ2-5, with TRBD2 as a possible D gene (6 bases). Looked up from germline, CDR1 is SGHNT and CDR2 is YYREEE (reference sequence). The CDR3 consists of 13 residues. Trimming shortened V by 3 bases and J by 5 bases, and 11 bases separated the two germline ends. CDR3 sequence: CASSSRGGETQYF. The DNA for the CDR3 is TGTGCCAGCAGCTCACGCGGAGGGGAGACCCAGTACTTC.

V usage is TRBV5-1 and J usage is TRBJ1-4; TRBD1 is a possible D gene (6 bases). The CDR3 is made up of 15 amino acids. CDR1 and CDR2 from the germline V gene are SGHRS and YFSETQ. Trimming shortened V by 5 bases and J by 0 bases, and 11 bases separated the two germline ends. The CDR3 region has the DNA TGCGCCAGCAGTCCCCAGGGGTCAACTAATGAAAAACTGTTTTTT. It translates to CASSPQGSTNEKLFF.

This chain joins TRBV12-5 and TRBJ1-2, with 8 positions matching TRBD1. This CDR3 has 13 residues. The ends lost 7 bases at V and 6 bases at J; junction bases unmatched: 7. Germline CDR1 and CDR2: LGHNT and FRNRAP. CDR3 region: CASAEDRDHGYTF. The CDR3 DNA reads TGTGCTAGTGCCGAGGACAGGGACCATGGCTACACCTTC.

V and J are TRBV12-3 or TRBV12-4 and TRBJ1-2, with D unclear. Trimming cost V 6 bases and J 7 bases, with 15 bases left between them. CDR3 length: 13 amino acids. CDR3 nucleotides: TGTGCCAGCAGCCAAATAGCCTTACCTGGCTACACCTTC. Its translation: CASSQIALPGYTF.